This is a list of T cell receptor beta chains from one sample in a study of blood T cell repertoires in COVID-19. Generated by immunoSEQ multiplex PCR, the TCRdb table keeps only in-frame clones and is missing some. The table lists around 140,000 clones, more than 60% of them singletons. Material: peripheral blood. The source is a woman aged 50 to 60 with active or convalescent COVID-19. The CDR3 runs from the conserved cysteine through the conserved F or W. Fields, in order: J gene, V gene, clone size, D gene, CDR3 DNA, CDR3 protein. A D gene is named only where the DNA matches it firmly. Clone size is stated in some rows and not others, as once, few, many or a class when expanded.

TRBJ1-1 | TRBV7-2 | . | . | TGTGCCAGCAGCTTAGCTTCCCGGGACACTGAAGCTTTCTTT | CASSLASRDTEAFF
TRBJ2-5 | TRBV24-1 | many | . | TGTGCCACCAGTGGAGGGGAGGCGGGACAAGAGACCCAGTACTTC | CATSGGEAGQETQYF
TRBJ1-6 | TRBV7-7 | . | TRBD1 | TGTGCTAGCAGCTTAGGGGCAGGGGGGAATTCACCCCTCCACTTT | CASSLGAGGNSPLHF
TRBJ2-1 | TRBV3-1/TRBV3-2 | once | TRBD2 | TGTGCCAGCAGCCCCGATCCGGGGGGCTCCTACAATGAGCAGTTCTTC | CASSPDPGGSYNEQFF
TRBJ2-5 | TRBV4-1 | . | TRBD1 | TGCGCCAGCAGCTCCAGACAGGGGCAAGAGACCCAGTACTTC | CASSSRQGQETQYF
TRBJ2-5 | TRBV7-2 | . | TRBD2 | TGTGCCAGCAGCTTAAATATGCGGGGGAGCCAAGAGACCCAGTACTTC | CASSLNMRGSQETQYF
TRBJ1-2 | TRBV4-3 | . | . | TGCGCCAGCAGCCAAGAAATGGACACGGCCTATGGCTACACCTTC | CASSQEMDTAYGYTF
TRBJ2-2 | TRBV30 | . | . | TGTGCCTGGAGTTGGGGGCGCACCGGGGAGCTGTTTTTT | CAWSWGRTGELFF
TRBJ2-1 | TRBV28 | . | TRBD2 | TGTGCCAGCAGTCAACTGACTAGCGGTATGAAGCAGTTCTTC | CASSQLTSGMKQFF
TRBJ2-3 | TRBV4-2 | few | TRBD2 | TGTGCCAGCAGCCATTCTGCTAGCGGGAGGGCGACAGATACGCAGTATTTT | CASSHSASGRATDTQYF
TRBJ1-2 | TRBV30 | . | . | TGTGCCTGGAGTTACAGTGAGAACTATGGCTACACCTTC | CAWSYSENYGYTF
TRBJ2-6 | TRBV30 | . | TRBD1 | TGTGCCTGGAGTAGGGACAGGGGGGCCAACGTCCTGACTTTC | CAWSRDRGANVLTF
TRBJ2-2 | TRBV12-3/TRBV12-4 | few | TRBD1 | TGTGCCAGCAGGACAGGGTCCACCGGGGAGCTGTTTTTT | CASRTGSTGELFF
TRBJ2-3 | TRBV7-2 | . | TRBD2 | TGTGCCAGCAGCTTAGAGCGACTAGCGGGTACAGATACGCAGTATTTT | CASSLERLAGTDTQYF
TRBJ1-2 | TRBV19 | . | . | TGTGCCAGTAGGTCAGGGGCTAACTATGGCTACACCTTC | CASRSGANYGYTF
TRBJ1-5 | TRBV6-2/TRBV6-3 | once | TRBD1 | TGTGCCAGCAGCAAAGGGACAGTTAGCAATCAGCCCCAGCATTTT | CASSKGTVSNQPQHF
TRBJ1-2 | TRBV6-4 | . | . | TGTGCCAGCAGTGGTCAGGGATCAAACTATGGCTACACCTTC | CASSGQGSNYGYTF
TRBJ2-5 | TRBV18 | once | . | TGTGCCAGCTCACCTCAGACCGGGGGAGAGACCCAGTACTTC | CASSPQTGGETQYF
TRBJ1-5 | TRBV4-2 | . | . | TGTGCCAGCAGCCAAGATGAGCGGGGGCGAGCTAGCAATCAGCCCCAGCATTTT | CASSQDERGRASNQPQHF
TRBJ2-7 | TRBV27 | . | TRBD2 | TGTGCCAGCAGCCAACTAGCGGGAGATTCCTACGAGCAGTACTTC | CASSQLAGDSYEQYF
TRBJ1-1 | TRBV5-6 | . | TRBD1 | TGTGCCAGCAGCCCGGACAGGGGGCTGGGTGAAGCTTTCTTT | CASSPDRGLGEAFF
TRBJ2-3 | TRBV24-1 | . | . | TGTGCCACCAGGGACCGGAGGGATACGCAGTATTTT | CATRDRRDTQYF
TRBJ1-4 | TRBV6-6 | few | TRBD1 | TGTGCCAGCCGAATCCCAAACAGGGGTGGGGAAAAACTGTTTTTT | CASRIPNRGGEKLFF
TRBJ1-5 | TRBV19 | . | . | TGTGCCAGTAGTATGAGGTCGTCGTGGTACAGGGCGAATAGCAATCAGCCCCAGCATTTT | CASSMRSSWYRANSNQPQHF
TRBJ1-3 | TRBV7-8 | . | . | TGTGCCAGCAGCTTACGGGACACCATATATTTT | CASSLRDTIYF
TRBJ2-3 | TRBV7-6 | . | TRBD2 | TGTGCCAGCACTGAAACTAGCGGGGGGGGACCAGATACGCAGTATTTT | CASTETSGGGPDTQYF
TRBJ1-2 | TRBV7-2 | . | TRBD1 | TGTGCCAGCAGCTTAAAGGCACAGGGGGCTTCTGGCTACACCTTC | CASSLKAQGASGYTF
TRBJ1-2 | TRBV30 | . | . | TGTGCCTGGACCTTCGAACAGGAGAATGGCTACACCTTC | CAWTFEQENGYTF
TRBJ1-2 | TRBV19 | . | . | TGTGCCAGTAGGATACTCGGGACTTATGGCTACACCTTC | CASRILGTYGYTF